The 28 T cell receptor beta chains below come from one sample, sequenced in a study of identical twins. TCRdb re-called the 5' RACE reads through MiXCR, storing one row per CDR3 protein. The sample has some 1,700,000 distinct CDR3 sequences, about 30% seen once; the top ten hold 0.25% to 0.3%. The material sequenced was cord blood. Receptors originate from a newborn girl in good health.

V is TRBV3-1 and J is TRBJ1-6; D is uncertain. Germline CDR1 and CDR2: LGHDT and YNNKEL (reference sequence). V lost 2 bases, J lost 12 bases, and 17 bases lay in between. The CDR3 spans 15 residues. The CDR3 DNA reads TGTGCCAGCAGCCAAACAACCGGGCTCTATTTACCCCTCCACTTT. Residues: CASSQTTGLYLPLHF.

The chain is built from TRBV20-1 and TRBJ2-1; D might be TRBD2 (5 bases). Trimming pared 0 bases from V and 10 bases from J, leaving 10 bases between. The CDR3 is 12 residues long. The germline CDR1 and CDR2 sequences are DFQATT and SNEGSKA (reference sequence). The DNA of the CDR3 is TGCAGTGCTAGAGAGAGTAGCGTAGAGCAGTTCTTC. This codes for CSARESSVEQFF.

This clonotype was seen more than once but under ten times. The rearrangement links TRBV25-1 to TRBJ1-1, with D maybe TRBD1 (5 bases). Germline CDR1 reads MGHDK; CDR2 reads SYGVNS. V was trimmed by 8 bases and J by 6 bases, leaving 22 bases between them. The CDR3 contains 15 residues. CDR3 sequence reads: CASGGGFQGRAEAFF. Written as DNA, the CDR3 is TGTGCCAGCGGAGGAGGCTTCCAGGGCCGTGCTGAAGCTTTCTTT.

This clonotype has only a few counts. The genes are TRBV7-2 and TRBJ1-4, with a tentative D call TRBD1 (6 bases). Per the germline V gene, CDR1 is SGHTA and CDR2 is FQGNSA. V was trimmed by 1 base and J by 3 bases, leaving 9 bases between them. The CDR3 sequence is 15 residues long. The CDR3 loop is CASSLDRAANEKLFF. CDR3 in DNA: TGTGCCAGCAGCTTAGACAGGGCGGCTAATGAAAAACTGTTTTTT.

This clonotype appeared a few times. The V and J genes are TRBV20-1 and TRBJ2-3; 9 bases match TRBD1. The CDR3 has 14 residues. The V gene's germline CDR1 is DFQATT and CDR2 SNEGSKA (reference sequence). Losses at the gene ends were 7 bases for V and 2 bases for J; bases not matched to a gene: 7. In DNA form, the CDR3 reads TGCAGTGAGACACAGGGGGCCTTCACAGATACGCAGTATTTT. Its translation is CSETQGAFTDTQYF.

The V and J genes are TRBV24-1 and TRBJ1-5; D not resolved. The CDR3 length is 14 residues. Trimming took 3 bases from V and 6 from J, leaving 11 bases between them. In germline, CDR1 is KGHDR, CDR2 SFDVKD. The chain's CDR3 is CATSDEEAFQPQHF. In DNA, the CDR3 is TGTGCCACCAGTGATGAAGAAGCTTTTCAGCCCCAGCATTTT.

This chain's CDR3 is CATSELHRPRNEKLFF. The CDR3 nucleotides are TGTGCCACCAGTGAACTACACAGGCCCCGAAATGAAAAACTGTTTTTT. This chain joins TRBV24-1 and TRBJ1-4; D is possibly TRBD1 (5 bases). In germline, CDR1 is KGHDR, CDR2 SFDVKD. The V gene lost 4 bases and the J gene lost 5 bases, with 16 bases spanning the gap. The CDR3 has 16 amino acids.

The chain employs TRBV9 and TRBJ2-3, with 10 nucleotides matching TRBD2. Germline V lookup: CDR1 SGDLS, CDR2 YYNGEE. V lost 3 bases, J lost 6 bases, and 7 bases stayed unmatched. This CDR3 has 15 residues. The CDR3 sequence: CASSAMLAGADTQYF. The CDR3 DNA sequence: TGTGCCAGCAGCGCAATGCTAGCGGGAGCGGATACGCAGTATTTT.

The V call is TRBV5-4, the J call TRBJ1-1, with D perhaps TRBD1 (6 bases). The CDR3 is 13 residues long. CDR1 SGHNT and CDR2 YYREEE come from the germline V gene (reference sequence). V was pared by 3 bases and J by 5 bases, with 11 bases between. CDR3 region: CASSWVGGTEAFF. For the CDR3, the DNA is TGTGCCAGCAGCTGGGTAGGGGGAACTGAAGCTTTCTTT. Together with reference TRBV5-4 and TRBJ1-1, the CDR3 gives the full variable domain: ETGVTQSPTHLIKTRGQQVTLRCSSQSGHNTVSWYQQALGQGPQFIFQYYREEENGRGNFPPRFSGLQFPNYSSELNVNALELDDSALYLCASSWVGGTEAFFGQGTRLTVV.

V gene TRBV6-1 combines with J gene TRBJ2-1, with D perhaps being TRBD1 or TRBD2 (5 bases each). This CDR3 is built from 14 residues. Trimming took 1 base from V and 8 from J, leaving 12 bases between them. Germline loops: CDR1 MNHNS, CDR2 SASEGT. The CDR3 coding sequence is TGTGCCAGCAGTGAAGTGCTAGTGGGGGATGAGCAGTTCTTC. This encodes CASSEVLVGDEQFF.

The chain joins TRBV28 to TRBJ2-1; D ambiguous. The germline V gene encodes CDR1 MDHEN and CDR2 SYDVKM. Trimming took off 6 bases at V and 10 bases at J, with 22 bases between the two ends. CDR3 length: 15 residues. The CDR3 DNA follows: TGTGCCAGCAGCCCCTCAAATGGGTACCCCTACGAGCAGTTCTTC. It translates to CASSPSNGYPYEQFF.

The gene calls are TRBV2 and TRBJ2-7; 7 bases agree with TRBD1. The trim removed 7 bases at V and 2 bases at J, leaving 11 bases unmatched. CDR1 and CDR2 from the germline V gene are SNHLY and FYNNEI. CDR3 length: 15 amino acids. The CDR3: CASKRTGQTTYEQYF. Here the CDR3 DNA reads TGTGCCAGCAAGAGGACAGGCCAAACAACCTACGAGCAGTACTTC.

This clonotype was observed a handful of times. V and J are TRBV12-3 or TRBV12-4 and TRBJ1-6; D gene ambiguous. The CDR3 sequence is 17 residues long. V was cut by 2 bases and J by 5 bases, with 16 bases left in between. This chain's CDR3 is CASSLRPGPGNNSPLHF. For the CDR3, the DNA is TGTGCCAGCAGTTTAAGGCCAGGACCGGGGAATAATTCACCCCTCCACTTT.

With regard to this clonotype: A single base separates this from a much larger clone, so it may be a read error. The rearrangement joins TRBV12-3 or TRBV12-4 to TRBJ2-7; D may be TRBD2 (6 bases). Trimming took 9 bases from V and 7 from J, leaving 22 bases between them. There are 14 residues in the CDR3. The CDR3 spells CASIRLASGHEQYF. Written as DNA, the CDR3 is TGTGCCAGTATCAGGCTAGCGTCCGGGCATGAGCAGTACTTC.

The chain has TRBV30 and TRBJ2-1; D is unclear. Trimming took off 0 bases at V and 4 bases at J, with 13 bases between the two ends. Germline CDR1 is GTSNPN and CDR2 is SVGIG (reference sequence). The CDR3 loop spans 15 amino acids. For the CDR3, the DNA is TGTGCCTGGAGTGTACCGCCGACCCGATACAATGAGCAGTTCTTC. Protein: CAWSVPPTRYNEQFF.

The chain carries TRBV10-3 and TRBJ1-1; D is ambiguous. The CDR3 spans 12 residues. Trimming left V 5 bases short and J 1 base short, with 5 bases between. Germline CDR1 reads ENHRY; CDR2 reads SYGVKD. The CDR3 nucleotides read TGTGCCATCAGTCAACAGAACACTGAAGCTTTCTTT. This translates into CAISQQNTEAFF.

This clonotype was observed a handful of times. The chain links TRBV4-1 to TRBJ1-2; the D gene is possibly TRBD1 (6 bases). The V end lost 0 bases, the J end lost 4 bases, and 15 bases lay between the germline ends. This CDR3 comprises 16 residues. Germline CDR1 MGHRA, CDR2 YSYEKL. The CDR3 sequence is CASSQDVQGLSYGYTF. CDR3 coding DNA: TGCGCCAGCAGCCAAGATGTCCAGGGGCTATCCTATGGCTACACCTTC.

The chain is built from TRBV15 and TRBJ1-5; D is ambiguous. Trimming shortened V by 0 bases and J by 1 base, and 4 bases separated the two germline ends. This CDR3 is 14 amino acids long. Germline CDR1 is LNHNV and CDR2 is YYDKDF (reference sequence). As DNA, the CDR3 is TGTGCCACCAGCAGAGAACGAAGCAATCAGCCCCAGCATTTT. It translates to CATSRERSNQPQHF.

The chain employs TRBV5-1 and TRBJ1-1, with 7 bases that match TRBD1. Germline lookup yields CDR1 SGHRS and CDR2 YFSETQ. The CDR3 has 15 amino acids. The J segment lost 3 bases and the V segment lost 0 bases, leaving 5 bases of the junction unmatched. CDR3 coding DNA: TGCGCCAGCAGCTTGGTCGGCAGGGGGGACACTGAAGCTTTCTTT. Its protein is CASSLVGRGDTEAFF.

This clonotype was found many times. The CDR3 region has the DNA TGTGCCATCAGTGGAGACAGGGAGAGGGGAGAGACCCAGTACTTC. Translating it yields CAISGDRERGETQYF. V usage is TRBV10-3 and J usage is TRBJ2-5, with TRBD1 matching over 7 bases. Unmatched junction bases numbered 9, after V lost 4 bases and J lost 4 bases. Germline V CDR1 and CDR2: ENHRY, SYGVKD. The CDR3 runs 15 residues.

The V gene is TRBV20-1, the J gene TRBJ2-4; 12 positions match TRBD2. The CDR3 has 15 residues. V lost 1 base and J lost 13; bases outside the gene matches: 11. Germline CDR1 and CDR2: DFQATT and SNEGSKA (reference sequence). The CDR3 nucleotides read TGCAGTGCTAGAGTCCGGACTAGCGGGGTGAGGGAGCAGTACTTC. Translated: CSARVRTSGVREQYF.

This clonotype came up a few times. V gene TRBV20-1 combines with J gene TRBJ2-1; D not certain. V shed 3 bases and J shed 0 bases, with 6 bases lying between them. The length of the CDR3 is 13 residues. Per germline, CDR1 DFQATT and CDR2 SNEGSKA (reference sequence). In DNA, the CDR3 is TGCAGTGCTAGCGAATACTCCTACAATGAGCAGTTCTTC. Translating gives CSASEYSYNEQFF.

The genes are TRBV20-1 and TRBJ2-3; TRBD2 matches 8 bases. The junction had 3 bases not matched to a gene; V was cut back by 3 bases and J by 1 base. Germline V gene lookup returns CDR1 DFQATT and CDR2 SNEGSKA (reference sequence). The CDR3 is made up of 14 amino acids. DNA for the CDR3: TGCAGTGCTAGCGTTAGCGGGGGCACAGATACGCAGTATTTT. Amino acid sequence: CSASVSGGTDTQYF.

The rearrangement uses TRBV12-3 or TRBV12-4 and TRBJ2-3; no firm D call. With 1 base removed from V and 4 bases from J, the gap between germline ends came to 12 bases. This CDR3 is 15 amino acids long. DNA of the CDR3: TGTGCCAGCAGTTTAGGGCGGATCTTCGCAGATACGCAGTATTTT. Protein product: CASSLGRIFADTQYF.

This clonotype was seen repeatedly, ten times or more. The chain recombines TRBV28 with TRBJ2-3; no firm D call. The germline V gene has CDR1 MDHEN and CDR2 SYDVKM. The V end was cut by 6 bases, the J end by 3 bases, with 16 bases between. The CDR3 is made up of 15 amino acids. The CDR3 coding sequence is TGTGCCAGCAGCCCTCCTCAGTTTCCTACAGATACGCAGTATTTT. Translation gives CASSPPQFPTDTQYF. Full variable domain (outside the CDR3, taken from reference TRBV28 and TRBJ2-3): DVKVTQSSRYLVKRTGEKVFLECVQDMDHENMFWYRQDPGLGLRLIYFSYDVKMKEKGDIPEGYSVSREKKERFSLILESASTNQTSMYLCASSPPQFPTDTQYFGPGTRLTVL.

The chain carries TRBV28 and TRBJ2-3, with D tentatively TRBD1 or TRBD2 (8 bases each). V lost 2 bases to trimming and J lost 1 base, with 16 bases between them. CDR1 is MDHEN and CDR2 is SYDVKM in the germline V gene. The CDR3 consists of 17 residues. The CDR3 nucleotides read TGTGCCAGCAGTTTACAGGGGGCGACTAGCGGCACAGATACGCAGTATTTT. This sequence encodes CASSLQGATSGTDTQYF.

The CDR3 is CASSFTKRQPQHF. The CDR3 bases are TGTGCCAGCAGTTTTACCAAACGCCAGCCCCAGCATTTT. V is TRBV28 and J is TRBJ1-5; D gene ambiguous. The germline V and J ends were trimmed by 3 bases and 7 bases, with 10 bases remaining between them. The CDR3 is 13 amino acids. The germline gives CDR1 MDHEN, CDR2 SYDVKM.

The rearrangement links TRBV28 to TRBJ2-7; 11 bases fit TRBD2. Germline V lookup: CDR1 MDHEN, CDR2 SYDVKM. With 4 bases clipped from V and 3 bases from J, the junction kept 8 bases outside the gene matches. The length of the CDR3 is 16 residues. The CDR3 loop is CASSSGLAGQFYEQYF. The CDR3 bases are TGTGCCAGCAGTTCCGGACTAGCGGGTCAATTCTACGAGCAGTACTTC.